The source of this TCR beta chain is a study of blood T cell repertoires in COVID-19. Background on the study: COVID-19 samples, acute and convalescent, were from the United States, Italy and Spain. PBMCs, B-cell-depleted T cells, or T cells were the source of the cDNA or gDNA that made up the material.

CDR3 length: 16 amino acids. In the original analysis: Counts of nucleated cells, estimated from reference gene primer amplification, were obtained. Some clones are missing from TCRdb's copy, which holds only in-frame ones; the method was immunoSEQ multiplex PCR. Clone size and the V and J calls come from that table; the DNA yielded D and trimming. The table lists approximately 140,000 clones, roughly 85% of them singletons. This clonotype was sampled from a man aged 60 to 75 with acute or convalescent COVID-19. This chain links TRBV21-1 with TRBJ2-3; the table assigns TRBD2, which was not confirmed against the DNA. TRBV21-1 is a documented pseudogene. The sequencing sample was made of peripheral blood. DNA for the CDR3: TGTGCCAGCAGCCAGGGAGGGCGAATAACCACAGATACGCAGTATTTT. Translation gives CASSQGGRITTDTQYF.